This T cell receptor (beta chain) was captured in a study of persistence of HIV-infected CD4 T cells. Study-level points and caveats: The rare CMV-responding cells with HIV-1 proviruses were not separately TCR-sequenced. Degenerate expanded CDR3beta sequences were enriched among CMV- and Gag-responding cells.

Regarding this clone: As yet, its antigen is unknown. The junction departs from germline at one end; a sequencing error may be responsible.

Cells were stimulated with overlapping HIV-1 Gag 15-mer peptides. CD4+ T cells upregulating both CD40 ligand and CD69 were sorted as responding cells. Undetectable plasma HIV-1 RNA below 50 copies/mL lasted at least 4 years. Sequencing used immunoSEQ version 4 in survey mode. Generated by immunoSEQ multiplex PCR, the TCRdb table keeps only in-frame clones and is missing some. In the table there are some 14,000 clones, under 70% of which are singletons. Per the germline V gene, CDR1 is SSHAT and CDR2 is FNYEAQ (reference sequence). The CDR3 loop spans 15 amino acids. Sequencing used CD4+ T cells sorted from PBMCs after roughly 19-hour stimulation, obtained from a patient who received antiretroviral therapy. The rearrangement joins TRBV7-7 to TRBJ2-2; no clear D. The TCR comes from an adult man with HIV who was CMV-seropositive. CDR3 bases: TGTGCTAGCAGCTTAAGCCCAAAAGCCCACGGGGAGCTGTTTTTT. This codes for CASSLSPKAHGELFF.